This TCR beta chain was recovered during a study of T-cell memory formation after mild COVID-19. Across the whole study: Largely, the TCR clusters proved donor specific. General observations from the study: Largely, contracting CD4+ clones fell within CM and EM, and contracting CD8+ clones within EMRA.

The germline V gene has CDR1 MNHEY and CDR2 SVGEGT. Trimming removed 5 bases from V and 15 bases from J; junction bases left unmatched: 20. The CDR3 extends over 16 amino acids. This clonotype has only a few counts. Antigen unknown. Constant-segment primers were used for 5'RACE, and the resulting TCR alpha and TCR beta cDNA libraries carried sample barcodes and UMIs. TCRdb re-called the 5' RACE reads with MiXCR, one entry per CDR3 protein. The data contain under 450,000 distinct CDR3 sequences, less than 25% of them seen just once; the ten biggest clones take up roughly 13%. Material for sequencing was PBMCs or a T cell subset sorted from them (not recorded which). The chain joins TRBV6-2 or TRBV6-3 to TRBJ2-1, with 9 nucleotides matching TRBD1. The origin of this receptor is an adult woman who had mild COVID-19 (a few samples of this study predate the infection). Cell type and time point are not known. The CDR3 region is CASSPGAWDRVLLRFF. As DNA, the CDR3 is TGTGCCAGCAGTCCGGGGGCCTGGGACAGGGTCTTATTGCGGTTCTTC.